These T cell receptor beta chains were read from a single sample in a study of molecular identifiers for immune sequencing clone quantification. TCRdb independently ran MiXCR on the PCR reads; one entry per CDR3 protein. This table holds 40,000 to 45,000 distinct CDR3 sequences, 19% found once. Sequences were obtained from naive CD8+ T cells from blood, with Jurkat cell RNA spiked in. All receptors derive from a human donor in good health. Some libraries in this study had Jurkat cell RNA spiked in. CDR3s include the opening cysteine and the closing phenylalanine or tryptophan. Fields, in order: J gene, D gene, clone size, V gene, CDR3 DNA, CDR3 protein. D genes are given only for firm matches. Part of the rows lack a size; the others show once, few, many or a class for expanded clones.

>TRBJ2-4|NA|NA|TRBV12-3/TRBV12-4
TGTGCCAGTAGTTCGACGACCAAAAACACTCAGTACTTC
CASSSTTKNTQYF
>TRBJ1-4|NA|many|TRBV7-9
TGTGCCAGCAGCAAAGGTCCCGGGACGGTTAATGAAAAACTGTTTTTT
CASSKGPGTVNEKLFF
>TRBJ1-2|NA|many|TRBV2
TGTGCCGAGTCTCAGGGGACGAACTATGGCTACACCTTC
CAESQGTNYGYTF
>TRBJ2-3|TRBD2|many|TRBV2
TGTGCCAGCACCCTAGTCGCAGCGGGAGACCGCACAGATACGCAGTATTTT
CASTLVAAGDRTDTQYF
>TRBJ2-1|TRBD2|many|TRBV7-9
TGTGCCAGCACCCCAACGGGGGGCTCCTACAATGAGCAGTTCTTC
CASTPTGGSYNEQFF
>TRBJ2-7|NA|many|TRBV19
TGTGCCAGTAGTCCCGGTGCCTACGAGCAGTACTTC
CASSPGAYEQYF
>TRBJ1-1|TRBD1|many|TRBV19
TGTGCCAGTCTTCAGGGGGCCACTGAAGCTTTCTTT
CASLQGATEAFF
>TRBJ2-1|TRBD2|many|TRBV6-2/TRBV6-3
TGTGCCAGCAGTTACCCCCCGTTTGTCCGACTAGCGGGAGGAAATGAGCAGTTCTTC
CASSYPPFVRLAGGNEQFF
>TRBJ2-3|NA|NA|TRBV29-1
TGCAGCGTAGAAGACCTCCTCGATGAGGCAGAGAAGAGCACAGATACGCAGTATTTT
CSVEDLLDEAEKSTDTQYF
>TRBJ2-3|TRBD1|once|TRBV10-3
TGTGCCACCTTGGACAGGGGTGCAGATACACAGTATTTT
CATLDRGADTQYF
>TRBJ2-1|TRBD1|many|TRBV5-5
TGTGCCAGCAGCTTGACGCGGGGGACAGGGATCAATGAGCAGTTCTTC
CASSLTRGTGINEQFF
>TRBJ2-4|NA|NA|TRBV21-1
TGTGCCAGAGATCGGGAAAACATTCAGTACTTC
CARDRENIQYF
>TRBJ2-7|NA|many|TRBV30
TGTGCCTGGGGAGCAGGGCGCGAGCAGTACTTC
CAWGAGREQYF
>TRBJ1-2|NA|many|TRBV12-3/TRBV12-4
TGTGCCAGCAGTTTAAGTAGGGCCCACTTC
CASSLSRAHF
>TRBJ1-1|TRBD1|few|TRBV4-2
TGTGCCAGCAGTCGAATTGGACAGGCGAACACTGAAGCTTTCTTT
CASSRIGQANTEAFF
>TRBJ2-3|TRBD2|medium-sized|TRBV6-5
TGTGCCAGCAGTTACGGGCTGACTAGCCTCCGCACAGATACGCAGTATTTT
CASSYGLTSLRTDTQYF
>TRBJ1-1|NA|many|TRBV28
TGTGCCAGCAGTTTATCGGTAACTATGAACACTGAAGCTTTCTTT
CASSLSVTMNTEAFF
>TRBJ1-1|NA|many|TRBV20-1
TGCAGTGCTAGCAACGTACTCGCGGCGAACACTGAAGCTTTCTTT
CSASNVLAANTEAFF
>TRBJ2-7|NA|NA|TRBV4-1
TGCGCCAGCAGCCCCGGACACCCTGCCTACGAGCAGTACTTC
CASSPGHPAYEQYF
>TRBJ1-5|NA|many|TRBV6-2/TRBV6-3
TGTGCCAGCAGTCAGCGACAGTACAATCAGCCCCAGCATTTT
CASSQRQYNQPQHF
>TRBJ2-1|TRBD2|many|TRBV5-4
TGTGCCAGCAGCTGGTCCCCCCTAGCGGGGGGGCCAGATGAGCAGTTCTTC
CASSWSPLAGGPDEQFF
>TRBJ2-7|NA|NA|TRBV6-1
TGTGCCAGCAGTGAAGTACACCTATACGAGCAGTACTTC
CASSEVHLYEQYF
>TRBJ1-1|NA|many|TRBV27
TGTGCCAGCAGTTTATCGAGGCCAGGGACATACACTGAAGCTTTCTTT
CASSLSRPGTYTEAFF
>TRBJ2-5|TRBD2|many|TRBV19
TGTGCCAGTAGTATCACTAGCGGGAGTTCTTTGGGAAAACAAGAGACCCAGTACTTC
CASSITSGSSLGKQETQYF
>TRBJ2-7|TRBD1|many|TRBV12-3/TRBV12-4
TGTGCCAGCAGCTACACAGGGGGCACTTCGAAAGACGAGCAGTACTTC
CASSYTGGTSKDEQYF
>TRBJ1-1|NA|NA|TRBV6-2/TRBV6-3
TGTGCCAGCAGTTACTCAGGCGCTGAAGCTTTCTTT
CASSYSGAEAFF
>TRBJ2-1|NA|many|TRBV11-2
TGTTCCAGCAGCGAAGACAGACGCGTACACAATGAGCAGTTCTTC
CSSSEDRRVHNEQFF
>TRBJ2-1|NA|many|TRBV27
TGTGCCAGCAGTCCCGGCCCCTACAATGAGCAGTTCTTC
CASSPGPYNEQFF
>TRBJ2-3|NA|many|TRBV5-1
TGCGCCAGCAGCCCGAGGGGGGCCAGGACAGATACGCAGTATTTT
CASSPRGARTDTQYF
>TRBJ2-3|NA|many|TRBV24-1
TGTGCCACCAGTGATTCCTTCACAGATACGCAGTATTTT
CATSDSFTDTQYF
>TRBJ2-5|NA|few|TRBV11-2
TGTGCCAGCAGGAACGCCTTTGAAGAGACCCAGTACTTC
CASRNAFEETQYF
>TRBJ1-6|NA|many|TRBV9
TGTGCCAGCAGCGTGAGTTGGGGGTTAGGTAATTCACCCCTCCACTTT
CASSVSWGLGNSPLHF
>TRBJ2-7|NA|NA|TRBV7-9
TGTGCCAGCAGCCACGGGGCCTACGAGCAGTACTTC
CASSHGAYEQYF
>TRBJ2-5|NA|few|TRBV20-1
TGCAGTGCTAGAGGAGGAGGGGGGACCCAGTACTTC
CSARGGGGTQYF
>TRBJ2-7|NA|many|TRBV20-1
TGCAGTGCTAGGCCCTTGGGGGGACCCGGCTCCTACGAGCAGTACTTC
CSARPLGGPGSYEQYF
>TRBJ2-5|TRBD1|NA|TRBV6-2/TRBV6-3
TGTGCCAGCAGACCACAGGGGTTGGAGGAGACCCAGTACTTC
CASRPQGLEETQYF
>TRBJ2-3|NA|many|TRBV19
TGTGCCAGTAGTAACCCCGAAACAGATACGCAGTATTTT
CASSNPETDTQYF
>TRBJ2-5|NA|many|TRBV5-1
TGCGCCAGCAGCTTGTATCCTAGCGAGAATGTGGGAGAGACCCAGTACTTC
CASSLYPSENVGETQYF
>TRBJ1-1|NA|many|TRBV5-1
TGCGCCAGCAGCCCTCCGTTGCTAGGCACGAACACTGAAGCTTTCTTT
CASSPPLLGTNTEAFF
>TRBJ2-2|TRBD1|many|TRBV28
TGTGCCAGCAGTTTAAGACAGGGTGGGACCGGGGAGCTGTTTTTT
CASSLRQGGTGELFF
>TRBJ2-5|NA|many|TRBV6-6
TGTGCCAGCTGGGCCGAGGGGACCCAGTACTTC
CASWAEGTQYF
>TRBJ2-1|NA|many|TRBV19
TGTGCCAGTAGTATTGGTTTGATCGGCCCGGGGTCGTTCAATGAGCAGTTCTTC
CASSIGLIGPGSFNEQFF
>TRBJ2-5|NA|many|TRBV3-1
TGTGCCAGCAGCCAAGGATCGGTAGAGCCCCCCCAGTACTTC
CASSQGSVEPPQYF
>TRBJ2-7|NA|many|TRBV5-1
TGCGCCAGCAGCTGGAGCCTCGGTGCCTCATCCTACGAGCAGTACTTC
CASSWSLGASSYEQYF
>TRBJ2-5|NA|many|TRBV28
TGTGCCAGCAGTTGGACACTTCAAGAGACCCAGTACTTC
CASSWTLQETQYF
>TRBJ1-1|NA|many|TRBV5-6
TGTGCCAGCAGCCAGAACACTGAAGCTTTCTTT
CASSQNTEAFF